This paragraph reports one TCR beta chain. Profiling relied on immunoSEQ multiplex PCR, and the TCRdb table lists in-frame clones only, not all of them. The top ten clones hold roughly 4% of a sample with about 160,000 clones, 87% of them seen once. V trimming: 3 bases; J trimming: 7 bases; junction bases outside the gene matches: 12. The CDR3 extends over 16 amino acids. Germline CDR1 is DFQATT and CDR2 is SNEGSKA (reference sequence). This sample was included in a study of blood T cell repertoires in COVID-19. The specimen sequenced was PBMCs or T cells enriched from blood (not recorded which). V usage is TRBV20-1 and J usage is TRBJ1-1; 12 nucleotides align to TRBD1. This clonotype was obtained from a woman aged 40 to 49 who had been exposed to COVID-19. The DNA for the CDR3 is TGCAGTGCTAGTTGGGACAGGGGGCTTTGGGGCAGTGAAGCTTTCTTT. This gives the protein CSASWDRGLWGSEAFF.